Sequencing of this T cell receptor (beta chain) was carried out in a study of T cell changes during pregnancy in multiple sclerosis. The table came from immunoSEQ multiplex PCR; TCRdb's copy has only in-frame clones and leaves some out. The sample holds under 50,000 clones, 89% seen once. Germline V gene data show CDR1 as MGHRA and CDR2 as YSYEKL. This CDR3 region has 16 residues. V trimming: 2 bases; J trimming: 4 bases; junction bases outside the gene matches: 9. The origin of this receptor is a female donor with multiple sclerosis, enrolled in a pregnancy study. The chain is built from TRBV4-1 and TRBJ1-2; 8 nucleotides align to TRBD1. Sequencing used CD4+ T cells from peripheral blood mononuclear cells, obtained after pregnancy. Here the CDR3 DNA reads TGCGCCAGCAGCCAACCCAGCGAAGGACAGGGCTATGGCTACACCTTC. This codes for CASSQPSEGQGYGYTF.